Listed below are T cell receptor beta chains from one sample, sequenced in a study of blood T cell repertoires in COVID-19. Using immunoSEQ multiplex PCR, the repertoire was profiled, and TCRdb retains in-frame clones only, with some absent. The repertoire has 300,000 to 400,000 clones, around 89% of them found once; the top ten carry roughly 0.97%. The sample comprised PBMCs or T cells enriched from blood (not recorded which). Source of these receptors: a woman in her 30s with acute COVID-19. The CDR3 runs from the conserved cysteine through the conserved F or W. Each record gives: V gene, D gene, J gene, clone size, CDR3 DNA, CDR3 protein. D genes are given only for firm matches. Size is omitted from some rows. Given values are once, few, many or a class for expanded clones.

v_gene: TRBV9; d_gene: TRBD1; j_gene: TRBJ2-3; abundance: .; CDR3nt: TGTGCCAGCAGCCTACGACAGGGTCTGGGCACAGATACGCAGTATTTT; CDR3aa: CASSLRQGLGTDTQYF
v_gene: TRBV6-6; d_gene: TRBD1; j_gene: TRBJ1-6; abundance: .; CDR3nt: TGTGCCAGCAGCCCTGCAGGGGGGAATTCACCCCTCCACTTT; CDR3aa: CASSPAGGNSPLHF
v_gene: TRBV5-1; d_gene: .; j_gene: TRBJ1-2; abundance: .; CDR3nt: TGCGCCAGCAGCTTGGGATCGTCCCGAACAGGTGGGAAAAATGGCTACACCTTC; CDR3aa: CASSLGSSRTGGKNGYTF
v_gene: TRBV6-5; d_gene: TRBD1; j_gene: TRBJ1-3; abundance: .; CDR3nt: TGTGCCAGTACAGGGGTTGGAAACACCATATATTTT; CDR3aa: CASTGVGNTIYF
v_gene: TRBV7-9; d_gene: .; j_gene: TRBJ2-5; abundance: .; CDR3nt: TGTGCCAGCAGACACAGGGCTAGTGAGCAAGAGACCCAGTACTTC; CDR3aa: CASRHRASEQETQYF
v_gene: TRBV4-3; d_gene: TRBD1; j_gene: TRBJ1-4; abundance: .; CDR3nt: TGCGCCAGCAGCCAACTTGACAGGGGAGCCGAAAAACTGTTTTTT; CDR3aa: CASSQLDRGAEKLFF
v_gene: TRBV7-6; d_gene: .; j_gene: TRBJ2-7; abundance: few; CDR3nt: TGTGCCAGCAGCTTGCAAGACAGGAGCTCCTACGAGCAGTACTTC; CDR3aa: CASSLQDRSSYEQYF
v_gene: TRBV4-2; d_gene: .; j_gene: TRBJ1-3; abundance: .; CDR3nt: TGTGCCAGCAGCCAAACCCCCAGGCCCAGCTCTGGAAACACCATATATTTT; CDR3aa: CASSQTPRPSSGNTIYF
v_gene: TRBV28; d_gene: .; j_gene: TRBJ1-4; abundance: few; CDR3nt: TGTGCCAGCAGCATGGAGGCAACTAATGAAAAACTGTTTTTT; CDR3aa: CASSMEATNEKLFF
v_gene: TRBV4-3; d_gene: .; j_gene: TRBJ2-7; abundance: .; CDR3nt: TGCGCCAGCAGCCAAGAAGCGGACGAAAGCTCCTACGAGCAGTACTTC; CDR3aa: CASSQEADESSYEQYF